Shown below are 21 T cell receptor beta chains from a single sample sequenced in a study of identical twins. TCRdb reprocessed the 5' RACE reads with MiXCR, giving one entry per CDR3 protein. The repertoire holds about 220,000 distinct CDR3 sequences, with roughly 7.5% as singletons. This sample was shared with a second study, whose subject was yellow fever vaccine responses in identical twins.

Sample: CD8+ T cells sorted from blood. Every receptor here comes from a woman aged 18-30 years in good health.

This clonotype was recorded many times. V and J are TRBV12-3 or TRBV12-4 and TRBJ1-2, with D hard to call. The CDR3 consists of 12 residues. Trimming stripped 4 bases from V and 5 bases from J, with 8 bases between. Here the CDR3 reads CASSSDRYGYTF. The CDR3, as DNA: TGTGCCAGCAGTTCGGACCGATATGGCTACACCTTC.

This clonotype was seen many times. The chain is built from TRBV12-3 or TRBV12-4 and TRBJ2-5; D unresolved. The CDR3 sequence is 14 residues long. V lost 2 bases and J lost 5, with 12 bases in between. The CDR3 DNA reads TGTGCCAGCAGTTTACAGGACCTACCTGAGACCCAGTACTTC. It codes for CASSLQDLPETQYF.

The chain is built from TRBV7-9 and TRBJ1-1; D might be TRBD1 (5 bases). Germline V gene lookup returns CDR1 SEHNR and CDR2 FQNEAQ (reference sequence). This CDR3 contains 11 residues. Trimming took off 8 bases at V and 7 bases at J, with 11 bases between the two ends. CDR3 sequence reads: CASGKGIEAFF. CDR3 in DNA: TGTGCCAGCGGCAAGGGGATTGAAGCTTTCTTT.

This clonotype was seen repeatedly, ten times or more. The rearrangement joins TRBV29-1 to TRBJ2-1; D assignment may be TRBD1 or TRBD2 (5 bases each). Germline CDR1 and CDR2: SQVTM and ANQGSEA. The CDR3 is made up of 14 amino acids. The V gene lost 4 bases and the J gene lost 4 bases, with 14 bases spanning the gap. CDR3 in DNA: TGCAGCGTTGTAGGGACCCCAGGATACAATGAGCAGTTCTTC. This encodes CSVVGTPGYNEQFF.

This clonotype was recorded at least ten times. CDR3 amino acids: CASSSGQGSFHQETQYF. CDR3 DNA: TGCGCCAGCAGCTCCGGACAGGGGTCCTTCCACCAAGAGACCCAGTACTTC. This chain links TRBV5-1 with TRBJ2-5; TRBD1 matches at 9 bases. In germline, CDR1 is SGHRS, CDR2 YFSETQ. With 3 bases clipped from V and 0 bases from J, the junction kept 9 bases outside the gene matches. CDR3 length: 17 residues. Variable domain in full (rest from reference TRBV5-1 and TRBJ2-5): KAGVTQTPRYLIKTRGQQVTLSCSPISGHRSVSWYQQTPGQGLQFLFEYFSETQRNKGNFPGRFSGRQFSNSRSEMNVSTLELGDSALYLCASSSGQGSFHQETQYFGPGTRLLVL.

The rearrangement joins TRBV6-1 to TRBJ2-7, with D possibly matching TRBD2 (5 bases). CDR3 length: 14 residues. CDR1 and CDR2 from the germline V gene are MNHNS and SASEGT. The V gene lost 6 bases and the J gene lost 0 bases, with 12 bases spanning the gap. CDR3 protein: CASRGEGPSYEQYF. The CDR3 DNA reads TGTGCCAGCAGAGGTGAGGGCCCCTCCTACGAGCAGTACTTC.

This clonotype was seen only a few times. The chain joins TRBV21-1 to TRBJ2-7; no check of the table's D call, TRBD1, against the DNA was made. TRBV21-1 is shown as a pseudogene. The CDR3 consists of 18 residues. The CDR3 sequence: CASSKNLMDTPDMNEQYF. The CDR3 DNA reads TGTGCCAGCAGCAAAAACCTGATGGACACTCCGGATATGAACGAGCAGTACTTC.

This clonotype has only a few counts. V gene TRBV4-1 combines with J gene TRBJ2-1, with 12 bases matching TRBD2. Germline assignment: CDR1 MGHRA and CDR2 YSYEKL. This CDR3 region has 15 residues. With 3 bases clipped from V and 9 bases from J, the junction kept 6 bases outside the gene matches. As DNA, the CDR3 is TGCGCCAGCAGCCACCCGACTAGCGGGAGAGGTGAGCAGTTCTTC. The encoded protein is CASSHPTSGRGEQFF.

The chain joins TRBV19 to TRBJ1-1; D is undetermined. CDR3 size: 16 residues. Germline values: CDR1 LNHDA, CDR2 SQIVND (reference sequence). Trimming removed 7 bases at V and 0 bases at J, with 18 bases between. CDR3 sequence (DNA): TGTGCCAGTACCCCACGGCGGATTGGGGTGAACACTGAAGCTTTCTTT. It translates to CASTPRRIGVNTEAFF.

The chain is built from TRBV7-3 and TRBJ2-1; the match to TRBD2 covers 10 bases. The CDR3 has 15 residues. Germline V CDR1 and CDR2: SGHTA, FQGTGA. V shed 3 bases, J shed 6 bases, and the junction held 5 bases outside the gene matches. The CDR3 DNA reads TGTGCCAGCAGCTTCCGGCCTAGCGGGAGCAATGAGCAGTTCTTC. It codes for CASSFRPSGSNEQFF.

This clonotype was counted only a few times. The chain couples TRBV5-5 to TRBJ2-2; no firm D call. V was shortened by 4 bases and J by 3 bases, with 10 bases between the two germline ends. In germline, CDR1 is SGHKS, CDR2 YYEKEE (reference sequence). The CDR3 contains 14 residues. The CDR3: CASSQAGDTGELFF. The DNA for the CDR3 is TGTGCCAGCAGCCAGGCTGGGGACACCGGGGAGCTGTTTTTT.

The chain carries TRBV12-3 or TRBV12-4 and TRBJ2-2; TRBD2 aligns across 8 bases. With 5 bases clipped from V and 2 bases from J, the junction kept 7 bases outside the gene matches. The CDR3 is 16 amino acids. As DNA, the CDR3 is TGTGCCAGCAGTCCGTGGACTAGCCTTAACACCGGGGAGCTGTTTTTT. Translation gives CASSPWTSLNTGELFF.

The rearrangement uses TRBV7-6 and TRBJ2-7, with 12 bases fitting TRBD2. Per the germline V gene, CDR1 is SGHVS and CDR2 is FNYEAQ. With V trimmed by 1 base and J by 5 bases, 3 bases remained unmatched. The CDR3 runs to 15 residues. CDR3 sequence reads: CASSLGLAGVHEQYF. The CDR3 coding sequence is TGTGCCAGCAGCTTAGGACTAGCGGGAGTCCACGAGCAGTACTTC. The complete variable domain, with remaining parts taken from reference TRBV7-6 and TRBJ2-7, reads GAGVSQSPRYKVTKRGQDVALRCDPISGHVSLYWYRQALGQGPEFLTYFNYEAQQDKSGLPNDRFSAERPEGSISTLTIQRTEQRDSAMYRCASSLGLAGVHEQYFGPGTRLTVT.

This clonotype was counted only a few times. The chain carries TRBV7-2 and TRBJ2-1, with 9 nucleotides matching TRBD1. This CDR3 is 15 amino acids long. V dropped 6 bases and J dropped 2; count of bases not matched to a gene: 5. Germline V lookup: CDR1 SGHTA, CDR2 FQGNSA. CDR3 residues: CASRKRQGAYNEQFF. The CDR3 bases are TGTGCCAGCAGAAAACGACAGGGGGCCTACAATGAGCAGTTCTTC.

This clonotype was picked up a small number of times. This chain joins TRBV6-1 and TRBJ2-1, with D perhaps TRBD2 (6 bases). The V end lost 8 bases, the J end lost 7 bases, and 21 bases lay between the germline ends. The germline V gene has CDR1 MNHNS and CDR2 SASEGT. The CDR3 has 15 residues. CDR3 in DNA: TGTGCCAGCCTACCCCTGCGGGCGGGGACGAATGAGCAGTTCTTC. Its translation: CASLPLRAGTNEQFF.

The chain links TRBV9 to TRBJ2-3, with 7 bases matching TRBD2. This CDR3 is built from 16 residues. CDR1 SGDLS and CDR2 YYNGEE come from the germline V gene. The ends lost 0 bases at V and 1 base at J; junction bases unmatched: 5. Here the CDR3 reads CASSVVGGSGTDTQYF. CDR3 DNA: TGTGCCAGCAGCGTAGTGGGCGGGAGTGGCACAGATACGCAGTATTTT.

This rearrangement joins TRBV7-9 to TRBJ2-1; D perhaps matches TRBD1 (6 bases). Trimming shortened V by 5 bases and J by 9 bases, and 11 bases separated the two germline ends. The CDR3 totals 12 residues. Germline V lookup: CDR1 SEHNR, CDR2 FQNEAQ (reference sequence). The CDR3 sequence is CASSLGTSEQFF. The CDR3 nucleotides are TGTGCCAGCAGCCTGGGGACATCTGAGCAGTTCTTC. Together with reference TRBV7-9 and TRBJ2-1, the CDR3 gives the full variable domain: DTGVSQNPRHKITKRGQNVTFRCDPISEHNRLYWYRQTLGQGPEFLTYFQNEAQLEKSRLLSDRFSAERPKGSFSTLEIQRTEQGDSAMYLCASSLGTSEQFFGPGTRLTVL.

In its sample, this clonotype was seen a few times. V gene TRBV9 combines with J gene TRBJ2-1; TRBD2 matches 11 bases. The V gene end was trimmed by 4 bases and the J gene end by 3 bases; junction bases not matched to a gene: 9. There are 17 residues in the CDR3. Per the germline V gene, CDR1 is SGDLS and CDR2 is YYNGEE. The CDR3 here is CASSSGTSGNFYNEQFF. The DNA of the CDR3 is TGTGCCAGCAGCTCTGGGACTAGCGGAAATTTCTACAATGAGCAGTTCTTC.

The chain couples TRBV6-1 to TRBJ1-2; D gene unclear. This CDR3 comprises 14 residues. The ends were cut back, 1 base at V and 4 bases at J, with 10 bases in the middle. Germline CDR1 reads MNHNS; CDR2 reads SASEGT. CDR3 nucleotides: TGTGCCAGCAGTGAAGAAAGTGGATTCTATGGCTACACCTTC. This translates into CASSEESGFYGYTF.

This clonotype was seen at least ten times. The J gene is TRBJ2-1, the V gene TRBV4-1; 8 bases are shared with TRBD2. Losses at the gene ends were 0 bases for V and 8 bases for J; bases not matched to a gene: 6. The CDR3 covers 15 residues. The germline V gene has CDR1 MGHRA and CDR2 YSYEKL. DNA for the CDR3: TGCGCCAGCAGCCAAGATCGCAGTAGCGGGGATGAGCAGTTCTTC. It specifies CASSQDRSSGDEQFF.

The sample holds many counts of this clonotype. This chain uses TRBV9 with TRBJ1-1; D perhaps matches TRBD1 (6 bases). Germline lookup yields CDR1 SGDLS and CDR2 YYNGEE. The CDR3 runs 14 residues. Trimming cost V 6 bases and J 1 base, with 13 bases left between them. CDR3 DNA: TGTGCCAGCAACGACGGGGGCGCGAACACTGAAGCTTTCTTT. Its protein is CASNDGGANTEAFF. The full variable domain, its missing parts supplied by reference TRBV9 and TRBJ1-1, is DSGVTQTPKHLITATGQRVTLRCSPRSGDLSVYWYQQSLDQGLQFLIQYYNGEERAKGNILERFSAQQFPDLHSELNLSSLELGDSALYFCASNDGGANTEAFFGQGTRLTVV.